The present T cell receptor beta chain was sequenced within a study of T-cell memory formation after mild COVID-19. Each CDR3 protein gets one entry after TCRdb re-called the 5' RACE reads with MiXCR. The table includes around 190,000 distinct CDR3 sequences, 18% detected once. Only a few counts were recorded for this clonotype. Germline trimming cut 4 bases from V and 3 bases from J; bases unmatched to any gene: 15. CDR1 is SGHAT, CDR2 FQNNGV, per germline. The CDR3 has 17 amino acids. The receptor was derived from a young man who had mild COVID-19 (a few samples of this study predate the infection). Cell type and time point are not known. Material for sequencing was PBMCs or a T cell subset sorted from them (not recorded which). The chain is built from TRBV11-2 and TRBJ2-7; TRBD1 agrees at 7 bases. The CDR3 loop is CASSSRTGALSNYEQYV. In DNA form, the CDR3 reads TGTGCCAGCAGCTCCAGGACAGGAGCCCTATCGAACTACGAGCAGTACGTC.